These 27 T cell receptor beta chains originate from one sample sequenced in a study of T cells in Graves' hyperthyroidism and ophthalmopathy. What was amplified from RNA transcripts were TCR beta CDR3 regions. Initially, a first-round RT-PCR of the TCR CDR3 employed the HTBI primer set. MiXCR, applied by TCRdb to the multiplex PCR reads, yields one record per CDR3 protein. The sample lists hundreds of thousands of distinct CDR3 sequences, about 14% occurring once. The specimen sequenced was blood. All receptors derive from a woman younger than 45 with Graves' hyperthyroidism that later progressed to Graves' ophthalmopathy.

This clonotype has a count of ten or more. The CDR3 sequence: CASSPGTFVYEQYF. The CDR3 region has the DNA TGTGCCAGCAGCCCCGGGACATTCGTCTACGAGCAGTACTTC. The V call is TRBV6-1, the J call TRBJ2-7; tentatively, D is TRBD1 (6 bases). The V gene's germline CDR1 is MNHNS and CDR2 SASEGT. V was clipped by 6 bases and J by 3 bases, with 15 bases between them. This CDR3 is built from 14 residues.

Note on this clonotype: Without the conserved terminal phenylalanine or tryptophan, this CDR3 likely stems from a read error. The chain recombines TRBV5-1 with TRBJ2-7; 9 positions match TRBD2. V shed 1 base and J 3 bases; nucleotides not matched to a gene: 5. Germline CDR1 SGHRS, CDR2 YFSETQ. The CDR3 spans 15 residues. Here the CDR3 DNA reads TGCGCCAGCAGCTTGACAGCGGGAGGCCACTACGAGCAGTACCTC. It specifies CASSLTAGGHYEQYL.

This clonotype is a singleton in its sample. This sequence joins TRBV5-5 and TRBJ2-1, with TRBD2 identical over 7 bases. In germline, CDR1 is SGHKS, CDR2 YYEKEE (reference sequence). The CDR3 sequence is 16 residues long. The V segment lost 4 bases and the J segment 9 bases; nucleotides outside the gene matches: 16. The CDR3 nucleotides are TGTGCCAGCAGCCGGTTACTAGCGACGGTGGACGGTGAGCAGTTCTTC. It specifies CASSRLLATVDGEQFF. Full variable domain (outside the CDR3, taken from reference TRBV5-5 and TRBJ2-1): DAGVTQSPTHLIKTRGQQVTLRCSPISGHKSVSWYQQVLGQGPQFIFQYYEKEERGRGNFPDRFSARQFPNYSSELNVNALLLGDSALYLCASSRLLATVDGEQFFGPGTRLTVL.

This clonotype came up a few times. The V call is TRBV10-1, the J call TRBJ2-7; D is unresolved. V was clipped by 0 bases and J by 6 bases, with 12 bases between them. The CDR3 sequence is 14 residues long. CDR1 is WNHNN, CDR2 SYGVQD, per germline (reference sequence). The CDR3 nucleotides are TGCGCCAGCAGTGAGTCGCTGATTTTAGCCGAGCAGTACTTC. Translating it yields CASSESLILAEQYF.

The CDR3 sequence: CASSLASGVNEQFF. The DNA of the CDR3 is TGTGCCAGCAGTTTGGCTAGCGGGGTCAATGAGCAGTTCTTC. The chain employs TRBV27 and TRBJ2-1; 9 bases are shared with TRBD2. Germline trimming cut 3 bases from V and 6 bases from J; bases unmatched to any gene: 3. In germline, CDR1 is MNHEY, CDR2 SMNVEV (reference sequence). This CDR3 has 14 amino acids.

This chain joins TRBV7-2 and TRBJ2-1; the D gene is possibly TRBD1 (5 bases). CDR1 SGHTA and CDR2 FQGNSA come from the germline V gene. This CDR3 comprises 16 residues. V lost 4 bases and J lost 0, with 13 bases in between. This chain's CDR3 is CASSSPRTSSYNEQFF. The CDR3 coding sequence is TGTGCCAGCAGCTCCCCCAGGACAAGCTCCTACAATGAGCAGTTCTTC.

This clonotype was counted many times. The gene calls are TRBV10-1 and TRBJ2-1, with D maybe TRBD2 (6 bases). This CDR3 has 15 residues. Germline CDR1 and CDR2: WNHNN and SYGVQD (reference sequence). V lost 5 bases, J lost 9 bases, and 20 bases lay in between. The chain's CDR3 is CASSSSGAPGSEQFF. The CDR3 DNA reads TGCGCCAGCAGTTCCTCGGGAGCCCCTGGGAGTGAGCAGTTCTTC.

The chain carries TRBV12-3 or TRBV12-4 and TRBJ2-5; 9 nucleotides match TRBD1. The CDR3 is 15 amino acids. V was pared by 5 bases and J by 4 bases, with 8 bases of the junction left unmatched. The CDR3 region has the DNA TGTGCCAGCAGTCCTACAGGGGGCTGGGCAGAGACCCAGTACTTC. It translates to CASSPTGGWAETQYF.

The sample holds a few counts of this clonotype. The V and J genes are TRBV25-1 and TRBJ2-3; TRBD2 might be the D (6 bases). Germline lookup yields CDR1 MGHDK and CDR2 SYGVNS. The CDR3 runs 12 residues. The germline V and J ends were trimmed by 8 bases and 4 bases, with 10 bases remaining between them. As DNA, the CDR3 is TGTGCCAGCGGGACTTTGTCAGATACGCAGTATTTT. It specifies CASGTLSDTQYF.

This clonotype was observed at least ten times. The chain joins TRBV28 to TRBJ2-7; 7 bases map to TRBD1. CDR3 size: 14 residues. Germline trimming cut 10 bases from V and 4 bases from J; bases unmatched to any gene: 13. CDR1 MDHEN and CDR2 SYDVKM come from the germline V gene. The DNA for the CDR3 is TGTGCCACCAAGAACAGGGACAGTTTGTACGAGCAGTACTTC. Its protein is CATKNRDSLYEQYF.

This clonotype was observed at least ten times. The CDR3 region has the DNA TGTGCCAGCAGCCAAGATCTTGGAGAAACCTACGAGCAGTACTTC. Translating gives CASSQDLGETYEQYF. The J gene is TRBJ2-7, the V gene TRBV14; D is unresolved. The CDR3 loop spans 15 amino acids. Germline values: CDR1 SGHDN, CDR2 FVKESK. V was trimmed by 0 bases and J by 2 bases, leaving 11 bases between them. The variable domain in full, completed from reference TRBV14 and TRBJ2-7, reads EAGVTQFPSHSVIEKGQTVTLRCDPISGHDNLYWYRRVMGKEIKFLLHFVKESKQDESGMPNNRFLAERTGGTYSTLKVQPAELEDSGVYFCASSQDLGETYEQYFGPGTRLTVT.

This clonotype was detected many times. CDR3 bases: TGTGCCAGCAGAATAAGGACGAACACTGAAGCTTTCTTT. This encodes CASRIRTNTEAFF. The chain is built from TRBV12-3 or TRBV12-4 and TRBJ1-1; the D is unclear. This CDR3 is built from 13 residues. Trimming pared 6 bases from V and 1 base from J, leaving 9 bases between.

This clonotype was seen only a few times. J is TRBJ2-1 and V is TRBV7-3; a weak D match, TRBD2 (5 bases). Germline CDR1 SGHTA, CDR2 FQGTGA. The CDR3 has 17 amino acids. With 4 bases removed from V and 1 base from J, the gap between germline ends came to 17 bases. The CDR3 DNA follows: TGTGCCAGCAGCTACCCCCTGGACGGCGGGTCCTACAATGAGCAGTTCTTC. Its translation: CASSYPLDGGSYNEQFF.

Note on this clonotype: A much larger clone sits a single nucleotide away, making a read error possible. The genes are TRBV27 and TRBJ2-2, with 8 bases fitting TRBD2. The V segment lost 2 bases and the J segment 0 bases; nucleotides outside the gene matches: 8. CDR3 length: 18 residues. Germline CDR1 MNHEY, CDR2 SMNVEV (reference sequence). The CDR3 loop reads CASSLMPSGGPNTGELFF. The DNA of the CDR3 is TGTGCCAGCAGTTTAATGCCCAGCGGGGGACCGAACACCGGGGAGCTGTTTTTT.

This rearrangement joins TRBV6-1 to TRBJ1-1; D unclear. Trimming left V 3 bases short and J 4 bases short, with 18 bases between. Per the germline V gene, CDR1 is MNHNS and CDR2 is SASEGT. This CDR3 has 16 residues. The CDR3 loop is CASSDVRPGWSTEAFF. In DNA, the CDR3 is TGTGCCAGCAGTGATGTGAGGCCCGGGTGGAGCACTGAAGCTTTCTTT.

About this clonotype itself: Possible read error: a much larger clone is one base away. The chain carries TRBV27 and TRBJ2-5, with D possibly called TRBD1 or TRBD2 (5 bases each). The CDR3 totals 14 residues. Germline lookup yields CDR1 MNHEY and CDR2 SMNVEV (reference sequence). V lost 6 bases and J lost 7, with 18 bases in between. Here the CDR3 reads CASRPQGPAGTQYF. The CDR3, as DNA: TGTGCCAGCAGACCCCAGGGACCCGCGGGGACCCAGTACTTC.

V gene TRBV14 combines with J gene TRBJ1-1, with D hard to call. With 2 bases removed from V and 8 bases from J, the gap between germline ends came to 12 bases. CDR1 and CDR2 (germline): SGHDN, FVKESK. There are 13 residues in the CDR3. The CDR3 DNA sequence: TGTGCCAGCAGCCAACCCGGCCGCCCGGAAGCTTTCTTT. Translation gives CASSQPGRPEAFF.

In its sample, this clonotype was seen a few times. The chain carries TRBV4-1 and TRBJ2-7; D unclear. This CDR3 is 15 amino acids long. Between the trimmed V and J ends, which lost 0 bases and 2 bases, there was a span of 11 bases. CDR1 and CDR2 (germline): MGHRA, YSYEKL. As DNA, the CDR3 is TGCGCCAGCAGCCAAGATGACGGCTATACCTACGAGCAGTACTTC. Its protein product is CASSQDDGYTYEQYF.

To note about this clonotype: A clone one base away is much larger, so this may be a read error. This rearrangement joins TRBV7-9 to TRBJ1-2; D is ambiguous. CDR1 and CDR2 (germline): SEHNR, FQNEAQ (reference sequence). V shed 1 base and J shed 6 bases, with 12 bases lying between them. The CDR3 spans 14 residues. CDR3 sequence reads: CASSLGREGHGYTF. The CDR3 DNA sequence: TGTGCCAGCAGCTTAGGGCGGGAAGGCCATGGCTACACCTTC.

The chain has TRBV19 and TRBJ1-5, with TRBD1 matching 8 bases. Germline values: CDR1 LNHDA, CDR2 SQIVND (reference sequence). This CDR3 comprises 16 residues. The V segment lost 3 bases and the J segment 7 bases; nucleotides outside the gene matches: 11. CDR3 sequence: CASSIGAGGGWQPQHF. The CDR3 DNA is TGTGCCAGTAGTATCGGGGCAGGGGGCGGGTGGCAGCCCCAGCATTTT.

This clonotype came up many times. This rearrangement joins TRBV3-1 to TRBJ2-7; D is uncertain. CDR1 is LGHDT and CDR2 is YNNKEL in the germline V gene (reference sequence). V was clipped by 1 base and J by 0 bases, with 10 bases between them. CDR3 length equals 15 residues. CDR3 protein: CASSQVAASSYEQYF. Here the CDR3 DNA reads TGTGCCAGCAGCCAAGTGGCAGCGAGCTCCTACGAGCAGTACTTC.

The table lists this clonotype with many counts. The chain has TRBV5-1 and TRBJ1-1; 7 nucleotides agree with TRBD1. This CDR3 region has 16 residues. In germline, CDR1 is SGHRS, CDR2 YFSETQ. Trimming cost V 1 base and J 2 bases; bases outside gene matches: 8. CDR3: CASSLHLQGLNTEAFF. CDR3 nucleotide sequence: TGCGCCAGCAGCTTGCACCTACAGGGGTTAAACACTGAAGCTTTCTTT.

V gene TRBV3-1 combines with J gene TRBJ2-1; D perhaps matches TRBD1 (6 bases). V lost 0 bases and J 2 bases, leaving 11 bases between the germline ends. The CDR3 has 16 residues. Germline loops: CDR1 LGHDT, CDR2 YNNKEL (reference sequence). In DNA, the CDR3 is TGTGCCAGCAGCCAAGACAGGGGTCCCCCCTACAATGAGCAGTTCTTC. Amino acid sequence: CASSQDRGPPYNEQFF.

The chain recombines TRBV19 with TRBJ1-1, with a weak D call TRBD1 (6 bases). The V gene lost 0 bases and the J gene lost 0 bases, with 14 bases spanning the gap. The V gene's germline CDR1 is LNHDA and CDR2 SQIVND (reference sequence). CDR3 size: 17 residues. CDR3 DNA sequence: TGTGCCAGTAGTATAGATAGACAGGAGGGTTTGAACACTGAAGCTTTCTTT. This gives the protein CASSIDRQEGLNTEAFF.

The gene calls are TRBV29-1 and TRBJ2-1; the D is unclear. This CDR3 has 15 amino acids. Per the germline V gene, CDR1 is SQVTM and CDR2 is ANQGSEA. V was trimmed by 2 bases and J by 2 bases, leaving 13 bases between them. The CDR3 nucleotides read TGCAGCGTTGAACAGTGGCCCACACCCTACAATGAGCAGTTCTTC. The encoded protein is CSVEQWPTPYNEQFF.

This clonotype was counted between two and nine times. The CDR3 loop is CASSSGTGPIGATLYEQYF. CDR3 sequence (DNA): TGTGCCAGCAGCTCCGGGACAGGTCCTATCGGTGCCACATTATACGAGCAGTACTTC. The chain recombines TRBV7-9 with TRBJ2-7; 8 bases fit TRBD1. CDR1 is SEHNR and CDR2 is FQNEAQ in the germline V gene (reference sequence). Trimming at V came to 4 bases and at J to 4 bases, leaving 21 bases not matched to a gene. The CDR3 is 19 amino acids. Full variable domain (rest looked up from reference TRBV7-9 and TRBJ2-7): DTGVSQNPRHKITKRGQNVTFRCDPISEHNRLYWYRQTLGQGPEFLTYFQNEAQLEKSRLLSDRFSAERPKGSFSTLEIQRTEQGDSAMYLCASSSGTGPIGATLYEQYFGPGTRLTVT.

This clonotype was counted at least ten times. The chain is built from TRBV6-2 or TRBV6-3 and TRBJ2-3; possibly TRBD1 for D (5 bases). This CDR3 spans 15 amino acids. V lost 1 base and J 0 bases, leaving 8 bases between the germline ends. The germline V gene encodes CDR1 MNHEY and CDR2 SVGEGT. CDR3: CASSYLGASTDTQYF. CDR3 nucleotides: TGTGCCAGCAGTTACTTAGGGGCCAGCACAGATACGCAGTATTTT.